This TCR beta chain was recovered during a study of cytomegalovirus exposure and HLA in healthy donors. Healthy bone marrow donors made up the donors. This CDR3 is built from 15 residues. Germline V gives CDR1 SGHTA, CDR2 FQGTGA. J gave up 5 bases and V 3 bases, and 8 bases lay outside the gene matches. With 60 Vbeta and 13 Jbeta primers, the PCR was carried out. Assay: immunoSEQ multiplex PCR; the TCRdb copy retains only in-frame clones and omits some. The sample has fewer than 150,000 clones, roughly 82% seen once. The sample consisted of PBMCs. The chain uses TRBV7-3 and TRBJ2-3; 7 bases map to TRBD2. The receptor comes from a human donor in good health. The CDR3 reads CASSLGGRALDTQYF. The CDR3 DNA reads as TGTGCCAGCAGCTTGGGAGGGAGGGCACTAGATACGCAGTATTTT.